Below are 18 T cell receptor beta chains sequenced from a single sample in a study of T cells in women clearing cervical HPV infection. The repertoire was sequenced with immunoSEQ multiplex PCR; TCRdb's copy has only in-frame clones and lacks some. This listing includes some 24,000 clones. Sequenced input: blood buffy coat. These receptors originate from a woman aged 18 to 75 with a cervical HPV16 infection that either progressed to CIN3+ or cleared (not recorded which).

Concerning this clone: Read coverage stops 3 residues before the CDR3 terminus; the germline J gene supplies the remainder. The J gene is TRBJ2-5, the V gene TRBV5-1, with D perhaps TRBD1 (7 bases). CDR3 length: 15 amino acids. V was shortened by 4 bases and J by 2 bases, with 15 bases between the two germline ends. CDR1 is SGHRS and CDR2 is YFSETQ in the germline V gene. The covered CDR3 bases are TGCGCCAGCAGCGCGACAGGGACTCCGCAAGAGACC. Amino acids: CASSATGTPQET. Given in full, the CDR3 is CASSATGTPQETQYF.

As to this clone: The read is 3 residues too short to cover the CDR3 end, so that end is filled in from the germline J gene. Different DNA sequences within this sample yield the same CDR3. This chain uses TRBV5-1 with TRBJ2-2; D possibly corresponds to TRBD2 (6 bases). The germline V and J ends were trimmed by 4 bases and 5 bases, with 12 bases remaining between them. This CDR3 is built from 14 residues. CDR1 SGHRS and CDR2 YFSETQ come from the germline V gene. Partial CDR3 DNA: TGCGCCAGCAGCGGGACGGGGGAAACCGGGGAG. Translated: CASSGTGETGE. The complete CDR3 sequence is CASSGTGETGELFF.

As for this clone: The read comes to an end 3 residues before the CDR3 does, leaving the germline J gene to fill in the end. The chain has TRBV19 and TRBJ1-2; 8 bases line up with TRBD1. The CDR3 length is 14 residues. CDR1 and CDR2 from the germline V gene are LNHDA and SQIVND (reference sequence). CDR3 sequence reads: CATIRTGIGVGYTF. The DNA read from the CDR3 is TGTGCCACTATAAGGACAGGGATTGGGGTCGGC.

Details on this clone: From the germline J gene comes the end of the CDR3, since the read stops 3 residues before it. The chain recombines TRBV7-2 with TRBJ2-1, with 8 bases fitting TRBD2. The CDR3 loop spans 15 amino acids. Per germline, CDR1 SGHTA and CDR2 FQGNSA. After removal of 5 bases from V and 4 bases from J, the junction contained 7 bases not matched to a gene. The sequenced CDR3 bases are TGTGCCAGCAGCCCTGGACTAGCAGCATACAATGAG. This codes for CASSPGLAAYNE. The whole CDR3 protein reads CASSPGLAAYNEQFF.

Comment on this clone: The read halts 3 residues ahead of the CDR3 end, with the missing end drawn from the germline J gene. V gene TRBV5-1 combines with J gene TRBJ1-5; no reliable D call. The CDR3 consists of 17 residues. Per germline, CDR1 SGHRS and CDR2 YFSETQ. Trimming removed 2 bases at V and 0 bases at J, with 15 bases between. CDR3 bases read: TGCGCCAGCAGCTTTAGTCGGGGAACTATTAGCAATCAGCCC. Its translation is CASSFSRGTISNQP. The complete CDR3 protein is CASSFSRGTISNQPQHF.

A word on this clone: With the read ending 3 residues before the CDR3 end, the germline J gene is used to fill in that end. This chain connects TRBV5-1 to TRBJ2-3; possibly TRBD1 for D (6 bases). The CDR3 runs to 15 residues. The germline V gene encodes CDR1 SGHRS and CDR2 YFSETQ. Trimming shortened V by 7 bases and J by 1 base, and 16 bases separated the two germline ends. CDR3 DNA, as far as it was read: TGCGCCAGCCTCGTTCAGGGGTTCGGCACAGATACG. Translating gives CASLVQGFGTDT. The full CDR3 is CASLVQGFGTDTQYF.

CDR3 sequence: CASRVPGLGEKLFF. CDR3 DNA (partial): TGTGCCAGCAGGGTCCCGGGACTCGGTGAAAAA. The V gene is TRBV28, the J gene TRBJ1-4; D possibly corresponds to TRBD1 (5 bases). Read data end 3 residues before the CDR3 end; the end is taken from the germline J gene. This CDR3 has 14 amino acids. The germline V and J ends were trimmed by 6 bases and 7 bases, with 15 bases remaining between them. CDR1 is MDHEN and CDR2 is SYDVKM in the germline V gene.

Concerning this clone itself: The missing CDR3 end, 3 residues past where the read stops, is filled in from the germline J gene. The rearrangement links TRBV19 to TRBJ2-3; possibly TRBD1 for D (5 bases). V lost 1 base and J lost 4, with 9 bases in between. CDR1 LNHDA and CDR2 SQIVND come from the germline V gene (reference sequence). This CDR3 is 14 amino acids long. CDR3 in amino acids: CASSIGSGSDTQYF. The sequenced part of the CDR3 DNA is TGTGCCAGTAGTATAGGCTCAGGGTCAGATACG. Full variable domain (outside the CDR3, taken from reference TRBV19 and TRBJ2-3): DGGITQSPKYLFRKEGQNVTLSCEQNLNHDAMYWYRQDPGQGLRLIYYSQIVNDFQKGDIAEGYSVSREKKESFPLTVTSAQKNPTAFYLCASSIGSGSDTQYFGPGTRLTVL.

The CDR3 spells CASREQPGSNYGYTF. CDR3 bases read: TGTGCCAGCAGAGAACAACCAGGAAGCAACTATGGC. The genes are TRBV6-1 and TRBJ1-2; D ambiguous. The DNA ends 3 residues before the CDR3 does, and the rest of the CDR3 is filled in from the germline J gene. This CDR3 is built from 15 residues. V shed 6 bases and J shed 2 bases, with 16 bases lying between them. The germline V gene has CDR1 MNHNS and CDR2 SASEGT.

This clone registers medium-sized by frequency. The CDR3 extends 3 residues past the end of the read, so its final part is completed from the germline J gene. The chain carries TRBV5-4 and TRBJ2-3; 9 bases agree with TRBD2. The CDR3 spans 15 residues. Germline values: CDR1 SGHNT, CDR2 YYREEE (reference sequence). The V and J ends lost 2 bases and 3 bases, in that order; junction bases with no gene match: 4. The DNA read from the CDR3 is TGTGCCAGCAGCTTACCGGGACTAGCAACAGATACG. It codes for CASSLPGLATDT. The full CDR3 protein reads CASSLPGLATDTQYF.

Remarks on this clone: The missing CDR3 end, 3 residues past where the read stops, is filled in from the germline J gene. The chain recombines TRBV18 with TRBJ1-1; 9 bases align to TRBD1. The CDR3 is 17 amino acids. CDR1 and CDR2 (germline): KGHSH, LQKENI. The trim removed 2 bases at V and 0 bases at J, leaving 7 bases unmatched. Partial CDR3 DNA: TGTGCCAGCTCACCAGTCCCGGGACAGGGATTGAACACTGAA. It is translated as CASSPVPGQGLNTE. The full-length CDR3 reads as CASSPVPGQGLNTEAFF.

In regard to this clone: The CDR3 is cut off 3 residues early in the read; its end comes from the germline J gene. The J gene is TRBJ1-6, the V gene TRBV30; a possible D gene is TRBD1 (5 bases). CDR1 and CDR2 (germline): GTSNPN, SVGIG (reference sequence). V dropped 0 bases and J dropped 8 bases, with 8 bases sitting between them. The CDR3 consists of 13 residues. CDR3 bases read: TGTGCCTGGAGTGTACGCAGGGATTCACCC. Translated, it gives CAWSVRRDSP. The CDR3 reads in full as CAWSVRRDSPLHF.

Note on this clone: The read finishes 3 residues shy of the CDR3 end, and the germline J gene is used to complete it. V usage is TRBV6-2 or TRBV6-3 and J usage is TRBJ1-1, with D perhaps matching TRBD1 (5 bases). CDR1 MNHEY and CDR2 SVGEGT come from the germline V gene. The CDR3 totals 11 residues. The CDR3 is CASSSQGHAFF. CDR3 DNA, as far as it was read: TGTGCCAGCAGTTCGCAGGGCCAC.

For this clone: The CDR3 extends 3 residues past the end of the read, so its final part is completed from the germline J gene. The rearrangement links TRBV2 to TRBJ2-2; D is undetermined. This CDR3 contains 12 residues. Trimming took 8 bases from V and 5 from J, leaving 9 bases between them. Germline assignment: CDR1 SNHLY and CDR2 FYNNEI. The CDR3 spells CASDTGTGELFF. The sequenced CDR3 bases are TGTGCCAGCGACACTGGGACCGGGGAG. Drawing the rest from reference TRBV2 and TRBJ2-2, the complete variable domain is EPEVTQTPSHQVTQMGQEVILRCVPISNHLYFYWYRQILGQKVEFLVSFYNNEISEKSEIFDDQFSVERPDGSNFTLKIRSTKLEDSAMYFCASDTGTGELFFGEGSRLTVL.

This CDR3 is CASSSLAEAYNDYTF. Partial CDR3 DNA: TGTGCCAGCTCATCCCTAGCGGAGGCCTACAATGAC. The chain links TRBV18 to TRBJ1-2, with D unclear. From the germline J gene comes the end of the CDR3, since the read stops 3 residues before it. The CDR3 loop spans 15 amino acids. Germline V gene sequence: CDR1 KGHSH, CDR2 LQKENI. Together with reference TRBV18 and TRBJ1-2, the CDR3 gives the full variable domain: NAGVMQNPRHLVRRRGQEARLRCSPMKGHSHVYWYRQLPEEGLKFMVYLQKENIIDESGMPKERFSAEFPKEGPSILRIQQVVRGDSAAYFCASSSLAEAYNDYTFGSGTRLTVV.

Points on this clone: The read stops 3 residues short of the end of the CDR3; the missing end is completed from the germline J gene. The chain joins TRBV5-6 to TRBJ1-5; a weak D match, TRBD1 (5 bases). Germline V gene lookup returns CDR1 SGHDT and CDR2 YYEEEE. V was trimmed by 4 bases and J by 1 base, leaving 12 bases between them. CDR3 size: 15 residues. The DNA read from the CDR3 is TGTGCCAGCAGCGAGGGGTTCCGGAGCAATCAGCCC. Protein sequence: CASSEGFRSNQP. The CDR3 reads in full as CASSEGFRSNQPQHF.

Concerning this clone: The CDR3 end lies 3 residues beyond the end of the read and is filled in from the germline J gene. The chain has TRBV20-1 and TRBJ2-6; D may be TRBD1 (6 bases). Trimming took 5 bases from V and 0 from J, leaving 23 bases between them. This CDR3 contains 19 residues. The germline CDR1 and CDR2 sequences are DFQATT and SNEGSKA (reference sequence). The chain's CDR3 is CSAYDGQYRQNSGANVLTF. The covered CDR3 bases are TGCAGTGCTTACGATGGACAGTACCGCCAGAACTCTGGGGCCAACGTC.

Points on this clone: The observed sequence ends 3 residues before the CDR3 terminus, with the missing tail filled in from the germline J gene. The chain combines TRBV7-9 with TRBJ2-1; weak D call: TRBD2 (7 bases). The germline gives CDR1 SEHNR, CDR2 FQNEAQ (reference sequence). V lost 4 bases, J lost 1 base, and 11 bases lay in between. This CDR3 has 15 residues. The CDR3 bases that were read are TGTGCCAGCAGCTCGAGGGGGGGGTCCTACAATGAG. Protein product: CASSSRGGSYNE. The complete CDR3 reads CASSSRGGSYNEQFF.